This entry features one T cell receptor (beta chain) sequence. Its target is unknown. This specimen belongs to a study of cytomegalovirus exposure and HLA in healthy donors. Study-level results: Associated with HLA alleles at 0.05 false discovery rate in a later analysis were about 17,000 TCR beta sequences. Several of the most significant clusters were apparently associated with common viral pathogens in a later analysis. Accurate prediction of most subjects' HLA-A and HLA-B alleles from TCR beta sequences was reported. Presence/absence results assume similar sequencing depth per donor, which may not hold.

Trimming took 5 bases from V and 11 from J, leaving 21 bases between them. The CDR3 runs to 14 residues. Germline loops: CDR1 MNHNY, CDR2 SVGAGI (reference sequence). The PCR contained 60 Vbeta and 13 Jbeta primers. Produced via immunoSEQ multiplex PCR; TCRdb's table is partial and in-frame only. Among 80,000 or so clones, about 60% were seen once, and the ten largest hold less than 7.5%. Input material: PBMCs. The gene calls are TRBV6-6 and TRBJ2-5; D might be TRBD1 (6 bases). The clonotype comes from a man aged 25-40 years in good health and CMV-seropositive. The CDR3 spells CASSATPDRSEQYF. The DNA of the CDR3 is TGTGCCAGCAGTGCGACCCCGGACAGATCGGAGCAGTACTTC.